This T cell receptor beta chain was profiled in a study of blood T cells in healthy people across ages. Overall study results and limits: Diversity was estimated from one million T cells, and these estimates were considered underestimates.

Trimming removed 0 bases at V and 5 bases at J, with 13 bases between. This CDR3 region has 15 residues. Ranging in age from roughly 6 to 90, the donors were healthy Caucasian individuals from Russia. The study isolated at least 7 million PBMCs from each sample. Sample-barcoded 5' priming and a J-beta primer mix drove a second PCR of about 6 to 12 cycles. TCRdb reprocessed the 5' RACE reads with MiXCR, giving one entry per CDR3 protein. In the table there are approximately 800,000 distinct CDR3 sequences, roughly 24% of which are singletons. This clonotype was observed a handful of times. What it recognizes is unknown. This same sample was also taken into another study, of T cells of mothers and their children. That publication notes: Nine systemically healthy Caucasian donors: three mothers, six children.

This TCR was sampled from a boy aged 10-17 years in good health. V and J are TRBV12-3 or TRBV12-4 and TRBJ2-5; no reliable D call. Sequencing was performed on blood. Here the CDR3 reads CASSLALVGRETQYF. CDR3 DNA: TGTGCCAGCAGTTTAGCGCTGGTAGGGCGGGAGACCCAGTACTTC.